The rows below give T cell receptor beta chains drawn from one sample of a study of cytomegalovirus exposure and HLA in healthy donors. The table came from immunoSEQ multiplex PCR; TCRdb's copy has only in-frame clones and leaves some out. The sample has about 93,000 clones, roughly 67% seen once; the top ten hold 5.5% to 6.5%. Sequenced: PBMCs. The source of these receptors is a boy under 18 in good health and CMV-seropositive. Each CDR3 is given with its conserved first and last residue. A D gene is named only where the DNA matches it firmly. The listing skips clone size in some rows; elsewhere it reads once, few, many or a size class.

J gene | V gene | D gene | clone size | CDR3 DNA | CDR3 protein
TRBJ2-1 | TRBV4-3 | TRBD1 | - | TGCGCCAGCAGCCAAGATAGACAGGGAGTGAGGGGCTACAATGAGCAGTTCTTC | CASSQDRQGVRGYNEQFF
TRBJ2-3 | TRBV29-1 | - | - | TGCAGCGTCCGAAACAGGGATTCACCAGATACGCAGTATTTT | CSVRNRDSPDTQYF
TRBJ1-6 | TRBV6-5 | TRBD1 | - | TGTGCCAGCAGTTACTCGAACAGGGGGGGTAATTCACCCCTCCACTTT | CASSYSNRGGNSPLHF
TRBJ1-2 | TRBV7-9 | TRBD1 | - | TGTGCCAGCATTAAGACAGGGGGCTATGGCTACACCTTC | CASIKTGGYGYTF
TRBJ1-2 | TRBV5-1 | - | - | TGCGCCAGCAGCTTAAATGGGGGCAACTATGGCTACACCTTC | CASSLNGGNYGYTF
TRBJ1-3 | TRBV5-1 | - | - | TGCGCCAGCAGCTTGGTGGTCGGCTCTGGAAACACCATATATTTT | CASSLVVGSGNTIYF
TRBJ2-7 | TRBV27 | TRBD1 | - | TGTGCCAGCAGTTTGGGACAGGGGTTAGGCGAGCAGTACTTC | CASSLGQGLGEQYF
TRBJ2-6 | TRBV27 | - | few | TGTGCCAGCAGTTTATCGGGCAGGGGTTCTGGGGCCAACGTCCTGACTTTC | CASSLSGRGSGANVLTF
TRBJ2-7 | TRBV6-1 | TRBD1 | - | TGTGCCAGCAGTGTTGGGGGACAGGGGAGCTCCTACGAGCAGTACTTC | CASSVGGQGSSYEQYF
TRBJ1-3 | TRBV9 | - | once | TGTGCCAGCAGCCTCCACCCTCGGGGGGAAGGAAACACCATATATTTT | CASSLHPRGEGNTIYF
TRBJ1-5 | TRBV27 | TRBD1 | - | TGTGCCAGCAGTTTGGGACAGGGTATTTGGGCCCAGCATTTT | CASSLGQGIWAQHF
TRBJ2-1 | TRBV6-1 | - | - | TGTGCCAGTCGGTCGCCTACCGGCTACAATGAGCAGTTCTTC | CASRSPTGYNEQFF
TRBJ2-5 | TRBV5-1 | - | - | TGCGCCAGCAGCTTGGTTCAGGGTGTACGGGAGACCCAGTACTTC | CASSLVQGVRETQYF
TRBJ2-2 | TRBV5-5 | TRBD2 | few | TGTGCCAGCAGCTCAAGACTAGCGGGAGTGGGGGGGGAGCTGTTTTTT | CASSSRLAGVGGELFF
TRBJ2-3 | TRBV5-4 | - | - | TGTGCCAGCAGCTTGCAAGGGAGTGATACGCAGTATTTT | CASSLQGSDTQYF
TRBJ2-3 | TRBV19 | - | - | TGTGCCAGTACGGATCCGCGGAGGGGCACAGATACGCAGTATTTT | CASTDPRRGTDTQYF
TRBJ1-1 | TRBV6-5 | - | - | TGTGCCAGCAGTTACTCAGGGGGCACTGAAGCTTTCTTT | CASSYSGGTEAFF
TRBJ1-3 | TRBV6-5 | - | - | TGTGCCAGCAGTCGACAGTTCTCTGGAAACACCATATATTTT | CASSRQFSGNTIYF
TRBJ2-7 | TRBV11-3 | TRBD2 | - | TGTGCCAGCAGCTTGACTAGCGGGAATTACGAGCAGTACTTC | CASSLTSGNYEQYF
TRBJ2-5 | TRBV25-1 | TRBD1 | - | TGTGCCAGCAGTGAACAGACAGGGGAATTCCAAGAGACCCAGTACTTC | CASSEQTGEFQETQYF
TRBJ1-2 | TRBV6-6 | - | - | TGTGCCAGCAGTTATGGGGGGAATGGCTACACCTTC | CASSYGGNGYTF
TRBJ1-2 | TRBV7-2 | - | few | TGTGCCAGCAGTCTAGATGCGGTCGGGGTAAAGTATGGCTACACCTTC | CASSLDAVGVKYGYTF
TRBJ1-1 | TRBV19 | - | - | TGTGCCAGTAGTATGGGGGCCGGGGTGGCCAACACTGAAGCTTTCTTT | CASSMGAGVANTEAFF
TRBJ1-2 | TRBV11-2 | TRBD1 | few | TGTGCCAGCAGCTTATCAGGGGGAAGGACTCCTGGCTACACCTTC | CASSLSGGRTPGYTF
TRBJ2-1 | TRBV7-2 | - | few | TGTGCCAGCAGCCCTGGAGGGACGGATTACAATGAGCAGTTCTTC | CASSPGGTDYNEQFF
TRBJ2-1 | TRBV29-1 | TRBD1 | - | TGCAGCGTTGAAGGGCGACCGGGACAGGGGGCGAATAATGAGCAGTTCTTC | CSVEGRPGQGANNEQFF
TRBJ2-1 | TRBV27 | TRBD2 | - | TGTGCCAGCAGTTTATCGAGTGGGAGGGACCATGAGCAGTTCTTC | CASSLSSGRDHEQFF
TRBJ2-2 | TRBV14 | - | - | TGTGCCAGCAGCCAACTTAACAGGGCCGGGGAGCTGTTTTTT | CASSQLNRAGELFF
TRBJ1-1 | TRBV27 | - | - | TGTGCCAGCAGACGATCGACAGTTAACACTGAAGCTTTCTTT | CASRRSTVNTEAFF
TRBJ2-1 | TRBV29-1 | TRBD2 | - | TGCAGCGTTCTGGCGGGAGGGGCGAACAATGAGCAGTTCTTC | CSVLAGGANNEQFF
TRBJ2-3 | TRBV5-1 | - | once | TGCGCCAGCAGTGCAGGGGGCACAGATACGCAGTATTTT | CASSAGGTDTQYF
TRBJ2-5 | TRBV7-9 | TRBD2 | - | TGTGCCAGCAGCTTAGCAGCGGGGGCTGGGAAGACCCAGTACTTC | CASSLAAGAGKTQYF
TRBJ2-2 | TRBV12-5 | TRBD1 | - | TGTGCTAGTGGGCTTACAGGGGGCCCCGGGGAGCTGTTTTTT | CASGLTGGPGELFF
TRBJ2-2 | TRBV18 | - | few | TGTGCCAGCCGCAGGGGGGCGAACACCGGGGAGCTGTTTTTT | CASRRGANTGELFF
TRBJ1-1 | TRBV29-1 | TRBD1 | few | TGCAGCGTTGAAGATCTAGGGGGCTCTGAAGCTTTCTTT | CSVEDLGGSEAFF
TRBJ2-7 | TRBV19 | - | - | TGTGCCAGTAGTATAGGTATCTCCTACGAGCAGTACTTC | CASSIGISYEQYF
TRBJ2-1 | TRBV6-4 | - | few | TGTGCCAGCAGTGACTCGGAGGACGAAGGCGATGAGCAGTTCTTC | CASSDSEDEGDEQFF
TRBJ1-4 | TRBV7-9 | - | - | TGTGCCAGCAGCTTCGGGGATGAAAAACTGTTTTTT | CASSFGDEKLFF
TRBJ1-2 | TRBV27 | - | - | TGTGCCAGCAGTCAATATGAAAGGGGAGGCTACACCTTC | CASSQYERGGYTF
TRBJ1-4 | TRBV30 | - | - | TGTGCCTGGAGTGTCTTAGAAAAACTGTTTTTT | CAWSVLEKLFF
TRBJ1-2 | TRBV6-5 | TRBD1 | few | TGTGCCAGCAGTTCGGACAGGGGCCTAGCTAACTATGGCTACACCTTC | CASSSDRGLANYGYTF
TRBJ2-7 | TRBV10-3 | TRBD1 | - | TGTGCCGTCTTAGAACCCGGGACAGGGGTCGAGCAGTACTTC | CAVLEPGTGVEQYF
TRBJ1-1 | TRBV19 | TRBD1 | - | TGTGCCAGTAGTATGGGGGGTTGGACAGGGGGTGGGACTGAAGCTTTCTTT | CASSMGGWTGGGTEAFF
TRBJ2-2 | TRBV9 | - | - | TGTGCCAGCAGCGTAGTTGCAGCGGCGAACACCGGGGAGCTGTTTTTT | CASSVVAAANTGELFF
TRBJ1-1 | TRBV6-5 | - | few | TGTGCCAGTGGGGTAGGGGGTAGCACTGAAGCTTTCTTT | CASGVGGSTEAFF
TRBJ2-7 | TRBV9 | - | - | TGTGCCAGCAGCCTTAGCGGAGCCAGCTCCTACGAGCAGTACTTC | CASSLSGASSYEQYF
TRBJ1-3 | TRBV12-2 | - | once | TGTGCAAGTCGCTTAAGTTTGGCGGAGGACGGGTTTTTCCTCGTGTTGAGTGGAAACACCATATATTTT | CASRLSLAEDGFFLVLSGNTIYF
TRBJ2-7 | TRBV7-9 | - | - | TGTGCCAGCAGCTTAGACAGGGTAGGCGAGCAGTACTTC | CASSLDRVGEQYF
TRBJ2-5 | TRBV27 | - | - | TGTGCCAGCAGTTCTTCTCTACTCCGGGATAAAGAGACCCAGCACTTC | CASSSSLLRDKETQHF
TRBJ1-5 | TRBV6-6 | TRBD1 | few | TGTGCCAGCAGTGGACAGGGGAGCAATCAGCCCCAGCATTTT | CASSGQGSNQPQHF
TRBJ2-7 | TRBV7-9 | - | - | TGTGCCAGCAGCCCCAAGACGGGCGAGCAGTACTTC | CASSPKTGEQYF
TRBJ2-1 | TRBV9 | TRBD2 | few | TGTGCCAGCAGCCCCGGAACTAGCGGGGGCCATGAGCAGTTCTTC | CASSPGTSGGHEQFF
TRBJ2-7 | TRBV2 | TRBD1 | once | TGTGCCAGCAAAGGGACAGACCCCTCCTACGAGCAGTACTTC | CASKGTDPSYEQYF
TRBJ1-6 | TRBV2 | - | few | TGTGCCAGCAGCCCCTCTACAGGATTGAATTCACCCCTCCACTTT | CASSPSTGLNSPLHF
TRBJ1-2 | TRBV9 | - | - | TGTGCCAGCAGCGTACAGGGGCTGCATGGCTACACCTTC | CASSVQGLHGYTF